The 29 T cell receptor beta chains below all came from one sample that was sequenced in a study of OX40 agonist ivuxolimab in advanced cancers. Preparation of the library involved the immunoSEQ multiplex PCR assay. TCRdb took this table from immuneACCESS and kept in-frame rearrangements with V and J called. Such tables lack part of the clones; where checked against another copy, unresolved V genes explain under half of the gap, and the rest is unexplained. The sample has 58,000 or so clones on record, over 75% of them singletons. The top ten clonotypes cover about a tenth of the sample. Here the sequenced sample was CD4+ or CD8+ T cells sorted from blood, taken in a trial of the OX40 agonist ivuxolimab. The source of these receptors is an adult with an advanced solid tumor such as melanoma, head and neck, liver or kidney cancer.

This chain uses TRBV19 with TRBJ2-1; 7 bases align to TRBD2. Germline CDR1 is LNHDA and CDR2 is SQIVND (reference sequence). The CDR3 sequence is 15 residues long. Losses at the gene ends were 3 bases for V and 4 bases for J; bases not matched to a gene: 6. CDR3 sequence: CASSIQLAEYNEQFF. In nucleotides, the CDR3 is TGTGCCAGTAGTATTCAGCTAGCGGAATACAATGAGCAGTTCTTC.

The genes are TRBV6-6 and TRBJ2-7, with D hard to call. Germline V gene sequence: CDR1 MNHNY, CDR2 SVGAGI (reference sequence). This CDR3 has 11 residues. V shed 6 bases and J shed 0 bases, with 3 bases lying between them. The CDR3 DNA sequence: TGTGCCAGCAGCCCCTCCTACGAGCAGTACTTC. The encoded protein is CASSPSYEQYF.

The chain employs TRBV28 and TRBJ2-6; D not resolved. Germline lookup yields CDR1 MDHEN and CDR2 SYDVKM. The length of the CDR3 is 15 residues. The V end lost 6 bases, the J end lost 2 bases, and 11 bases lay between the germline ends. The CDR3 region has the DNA TGTGCCAGCAGGCTAACCAGGACTGGGGCCAACGTCCTGACTTTC. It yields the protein CASRLTRTGANVLTF.

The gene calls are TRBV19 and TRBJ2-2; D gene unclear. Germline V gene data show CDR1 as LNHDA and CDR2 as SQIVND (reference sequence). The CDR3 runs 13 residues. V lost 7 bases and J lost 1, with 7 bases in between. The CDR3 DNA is TGTGCCAGTACGTGGGGGAACACCGGGGAGCTGTTTTTT. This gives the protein CASTWGNTGELFF.

Written as DNA, the CDR3 is TGTGCCAGTAATGTGGTTAAAGGGGACACTGAAGCTTTCTTT. Translated: CASNVVKGDTEAFF. The chain links TRBV19 to TRBJ1-1; a weak D match, TRBD1 (5 bases). Germline values: CDR1 LNHDA, CDR2 SQIVND (reference sequence). Trimming shortened V by 7 bases and J by 3 bases, and 15 bases separated the two germline ends. The CDR3 sequence is 14 residues long.

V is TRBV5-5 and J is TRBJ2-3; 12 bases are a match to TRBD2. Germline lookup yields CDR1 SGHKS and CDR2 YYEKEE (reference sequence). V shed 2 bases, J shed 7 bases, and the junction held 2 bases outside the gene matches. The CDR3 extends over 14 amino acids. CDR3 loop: CASSLWTSGNTQYF. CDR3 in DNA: TGTGCCAGCAGCTTATGGACTAGCGGGAATACGCAGTATTTT. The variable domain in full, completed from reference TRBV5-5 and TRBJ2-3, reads DAGVTQSPTHLIKTRGQQVTLRCSPISGHKSVSWYQQVLGQGPQFIFQYYEKEERGRGNFPDRFSARQFPNYSSELNVNALLLGDSALYLCASSLWTSGNTQYFGPGTRLTVL.

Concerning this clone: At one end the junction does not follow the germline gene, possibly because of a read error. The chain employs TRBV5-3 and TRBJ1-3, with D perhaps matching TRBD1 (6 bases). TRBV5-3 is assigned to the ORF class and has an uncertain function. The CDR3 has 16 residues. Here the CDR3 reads CARSARRQVSGNTIYF. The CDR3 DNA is TGTGCCAGAAGCGCAAGAAGACAGGTGTCTGGGAACACCATATATTTT.

The CDR3: CASSLDQAQETQYF. CDR3 sequence (DNA): TGTGCCAGCAGCCTAGACCAGGCCCAAGAGACCCAGTACTTC. The chain joins TRBV7-6 to TRBJ2-5; no definite D call. Germline V gene sequence: CDR1 SGHVS, CDR2 FNYEAQ. The CDR3 sequence is 14 residues long. Trimming stripped 5 bases from V and 1 base from J, with 11 bases between.

CDR3 loop: CASSLAPGEWGDTQYF. DNA for the CDR3: TGTGCCAGCAGCTTAGCTCCCGGGGAGTGGGGAGATACGCAGTATTTT. The chain carries TRBV11-2 and TRBJ2-3, with D possibly being TRBD2 (5 bases). Looked up from germline, CDR1 is SGHAT and CDR2 is FQNNGV. Deletions cut 1 base from V and 5 bases from J, with 16 bases between. The CDR3 sequence is 16 residues long.

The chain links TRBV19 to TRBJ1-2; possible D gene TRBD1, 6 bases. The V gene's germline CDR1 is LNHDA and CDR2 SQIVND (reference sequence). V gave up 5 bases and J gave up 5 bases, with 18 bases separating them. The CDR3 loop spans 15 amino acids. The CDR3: CASSYDGQIDYGYTF. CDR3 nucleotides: TGTGCCAGTAGTTACGATGGACAGATCGATTATGGCTACACCTTC.

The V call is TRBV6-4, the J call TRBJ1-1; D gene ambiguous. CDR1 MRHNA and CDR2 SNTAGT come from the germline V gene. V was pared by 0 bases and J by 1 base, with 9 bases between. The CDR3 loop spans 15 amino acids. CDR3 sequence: CASSDSSGANTEAFF. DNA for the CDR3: TGTGCCAGCAGTGACTCGAGCGGCGCGAACACTGAAGCTTTCTTT.

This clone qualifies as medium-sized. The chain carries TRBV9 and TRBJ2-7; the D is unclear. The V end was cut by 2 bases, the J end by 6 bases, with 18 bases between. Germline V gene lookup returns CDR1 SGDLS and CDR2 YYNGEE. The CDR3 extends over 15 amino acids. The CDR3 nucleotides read TGTGCCAGCAGCGTTGAAGACACGAATTTCGCCGAGCAGTACTTC. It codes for CASSVEDTNFAEQYF.

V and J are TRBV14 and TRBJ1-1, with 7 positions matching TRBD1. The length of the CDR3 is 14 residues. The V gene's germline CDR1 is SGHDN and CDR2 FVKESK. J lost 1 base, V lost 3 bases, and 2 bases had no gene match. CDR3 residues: CASSQNRGNTEAFF. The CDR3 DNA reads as TGTGCCAGCAGCCAGAACAGGGGGAACACTGAAGCTTTCTTT.

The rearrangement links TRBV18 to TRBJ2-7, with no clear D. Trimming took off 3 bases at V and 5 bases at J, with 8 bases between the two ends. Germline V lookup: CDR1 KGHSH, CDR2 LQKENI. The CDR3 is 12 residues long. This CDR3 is CASSPLRDEQYF. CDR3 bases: TGTGCCAGCTCACCCTTAAGAGACGAGCAGTACTTC.

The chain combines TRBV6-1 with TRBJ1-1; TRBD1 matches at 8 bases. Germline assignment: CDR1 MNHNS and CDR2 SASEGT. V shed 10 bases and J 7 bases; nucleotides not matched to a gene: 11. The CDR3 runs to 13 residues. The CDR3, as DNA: TGTGCCACGAGGAAACAGGGGGGTGTTGAAGCTTTCTTT. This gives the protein CATRKQGGVEAFF.

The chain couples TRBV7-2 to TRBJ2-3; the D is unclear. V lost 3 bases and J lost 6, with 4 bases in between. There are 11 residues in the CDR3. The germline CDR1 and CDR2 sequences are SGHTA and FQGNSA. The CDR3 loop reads CASSFSDTQYF. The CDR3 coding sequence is TGTGCCAGCAGCTTTAGTGATACGCAGTATTTT.

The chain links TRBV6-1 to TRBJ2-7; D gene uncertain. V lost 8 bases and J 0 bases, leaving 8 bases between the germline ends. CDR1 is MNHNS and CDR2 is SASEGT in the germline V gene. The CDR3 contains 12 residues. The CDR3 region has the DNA TGTGCCAGCTTAGGGAACTCCTACGAGCAGTACTTC. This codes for CASLGNSYEQYF.

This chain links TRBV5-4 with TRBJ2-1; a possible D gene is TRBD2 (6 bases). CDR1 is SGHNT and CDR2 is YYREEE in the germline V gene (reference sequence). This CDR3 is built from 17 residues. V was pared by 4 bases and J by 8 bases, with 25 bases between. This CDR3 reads CASSPPGYERVEDEQFF. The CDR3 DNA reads TGTGCCAGCAGCCCTCCTGGGTACGAGCGGGTGGAGGATGAGCAGTTCTTC.

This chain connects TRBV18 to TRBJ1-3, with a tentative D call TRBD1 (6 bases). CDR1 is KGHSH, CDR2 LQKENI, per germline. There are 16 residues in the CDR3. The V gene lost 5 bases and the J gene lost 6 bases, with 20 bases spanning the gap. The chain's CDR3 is CASSVRDTGGSNTIYF. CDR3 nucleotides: TGTGCCAGCTCAGTACGGGACACCGGAGGTTCAAACACCATATATTTT.

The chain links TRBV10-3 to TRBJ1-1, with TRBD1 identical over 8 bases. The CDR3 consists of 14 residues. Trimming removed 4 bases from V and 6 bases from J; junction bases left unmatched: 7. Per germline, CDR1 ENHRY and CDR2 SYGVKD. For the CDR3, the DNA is TGTGCCATCAGTGCCGACAGGGGAAGGGCTGAAGCTTTCTTT. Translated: CAISADRGRAEAFF.

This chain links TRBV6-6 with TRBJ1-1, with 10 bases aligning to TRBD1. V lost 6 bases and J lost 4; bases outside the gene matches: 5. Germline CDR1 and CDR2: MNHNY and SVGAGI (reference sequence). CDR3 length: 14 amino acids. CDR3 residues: CASSWTGGGTEAFF. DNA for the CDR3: TGTGCCAGCAGCTGGACAGGGGGGGGCACTGAAGCTTTCTTT.

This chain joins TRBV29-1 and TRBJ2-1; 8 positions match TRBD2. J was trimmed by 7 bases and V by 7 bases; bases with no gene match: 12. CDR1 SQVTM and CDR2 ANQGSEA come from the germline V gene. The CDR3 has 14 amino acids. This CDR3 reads CSGTTSGTYNEQFF. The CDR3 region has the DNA TGCAGCGGGACAACTAGCGGCACATATAATGAGCAGTTCTTC.

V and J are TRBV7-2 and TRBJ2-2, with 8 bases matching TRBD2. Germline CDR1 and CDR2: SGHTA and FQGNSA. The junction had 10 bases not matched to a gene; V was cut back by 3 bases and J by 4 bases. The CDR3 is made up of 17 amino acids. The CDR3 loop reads CASSFGGALLGTGELFF. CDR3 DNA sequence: TGTGCCAGCAGCTTCGGGGGGGCACTCCTCGGCACCGGGGAGCTGTTTTTT. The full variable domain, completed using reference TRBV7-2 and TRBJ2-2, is GAGVSQSPSNKVTEKGKDVELRCDPISGHTALYWYRQSLGQGLEFLIYFQGNSAPDKSGLPSDRFSAERTGGSVSTLTIQRTQQEDSAVYLCASSFGGALLGTGELFFGEGSRLTVL.

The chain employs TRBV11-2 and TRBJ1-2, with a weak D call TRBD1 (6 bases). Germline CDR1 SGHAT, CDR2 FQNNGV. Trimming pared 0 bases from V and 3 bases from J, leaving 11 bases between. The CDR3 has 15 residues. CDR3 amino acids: CASSLDSGVDYGYTF. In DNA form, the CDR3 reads TGTGCCAGCAGCTTAGATTCAGGGGTGGACTATGGCTACACCTTC.

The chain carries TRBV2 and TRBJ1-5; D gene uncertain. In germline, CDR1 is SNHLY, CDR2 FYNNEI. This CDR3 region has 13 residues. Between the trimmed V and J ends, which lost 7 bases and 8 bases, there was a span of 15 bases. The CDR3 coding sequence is TGTGCCAGCAAATCGGAATTTTCCGAGCCCCAGCATTTT. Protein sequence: CASKSEFSEPQHF.

CDR3 loop: CASSLNRDQNTEAFF. Here the CDR3 DNA reads TGTGCCAGCAGCCTGAACAGGGATCAGAACACTGAAGCTTTCTTT. The J gene is TRBJ1-1, the V gene TRBV7-9; D might be TRBD1 (6 bases). The CDR3 length is 15 residues. CDR1 and CDR2 (germline): SEHNR, FQNEAQ (reference sequence). Trimming cost V 5 bases and J 1 base, with 14 bases left between them.

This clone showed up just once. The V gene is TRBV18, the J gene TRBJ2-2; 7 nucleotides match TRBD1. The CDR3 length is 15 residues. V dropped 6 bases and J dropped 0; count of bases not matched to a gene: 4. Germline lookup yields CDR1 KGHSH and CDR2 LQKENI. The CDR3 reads CASSPGTANTGELFF. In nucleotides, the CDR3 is TGTGCCAGCTCTCCCGGGACAGCGAACACCGGGGAGCTGTTTTTT.

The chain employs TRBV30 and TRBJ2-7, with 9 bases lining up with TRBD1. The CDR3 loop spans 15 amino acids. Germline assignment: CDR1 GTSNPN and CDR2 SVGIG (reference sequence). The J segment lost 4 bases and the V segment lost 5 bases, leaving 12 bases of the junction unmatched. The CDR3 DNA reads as TGTGCCTGGCGTTACTACCGGGACAGGGCGTACGAGCAGTACTTC. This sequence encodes CAWRYYRDRAYEQYF.

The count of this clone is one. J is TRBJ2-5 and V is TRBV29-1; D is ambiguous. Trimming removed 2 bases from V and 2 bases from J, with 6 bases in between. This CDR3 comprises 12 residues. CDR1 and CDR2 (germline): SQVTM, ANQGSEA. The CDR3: CSVEQLQETQYF. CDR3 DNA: TGCAGCGTTGAACAGCTTCAAGAGACCCAGTACTTC.